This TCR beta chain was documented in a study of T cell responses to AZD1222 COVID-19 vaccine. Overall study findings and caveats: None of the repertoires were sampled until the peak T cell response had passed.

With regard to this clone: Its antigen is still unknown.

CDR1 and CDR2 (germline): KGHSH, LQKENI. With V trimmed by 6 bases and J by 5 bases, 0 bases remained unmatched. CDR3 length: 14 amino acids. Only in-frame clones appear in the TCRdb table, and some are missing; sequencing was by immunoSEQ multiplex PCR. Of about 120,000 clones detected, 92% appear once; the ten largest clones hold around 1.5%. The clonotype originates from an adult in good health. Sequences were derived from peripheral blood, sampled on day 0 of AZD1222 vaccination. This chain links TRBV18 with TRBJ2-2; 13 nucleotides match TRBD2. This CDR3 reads CASSGLAGTGELFF. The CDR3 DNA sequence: TGTGCCAGCTCGGGACTAGCGGGAACCGGGGAGCTGTTTTTT.